This entry lists 18 T cell receptor beta chains sequenced from one sample in a study of cytomegalovirus exposure and HLA in healthy donors. The study ran its PCR with 60 Vbeta and 13 Jbeta primers. The protocol was immunoSEQ multiplex PCR, while the TCRdb copy is restricted to in-frame clones and leaves out a portion. The repertoire includes fewer than 40,000 clones, around 60% of them detected once, and roughly 20% sits in the top ten. Sequencing was carried out using PBMCs. The receptors here all came from a man in his forties or fifties in good health and CMV-seropositive.

With respect to this clone: The junction does not match germline at one end; this may be a read error. The J gene is TRBJ2-5, the V gene TRBV6-6; 9 bases fit TRBD1. The CDR3 has 14 residues. Germline V gene lookup returns CDR1 MNHNY and CDR2 SVGAGI (reference sequence). DNA of the CDR3: TGTGCCAGCAGCCCCGGGACAGGGCAAGGGACCCAGTACTTC. It encodes CASSPGTGQGTQYF.

V usage is TRBV6-5 and J usage is TRBJ2-2; 8 bases are shared with TRBD2. V was clipped by 2 bases and J by 4 bases; unmatched bases: 0. The CDR3 sequence is 14 residues long. Germline CDR1 reads MNHEY; CDR2 reads SVGAGI. The CDR3 region is CASSYRGGTGELFF. CDR3 sequence (DNA): TGTGCCAGCAGTTACCGGGGGGGCACCGGGGAGCTGTTTTTT.

In this sample, this clone turned up many times. J is TRBJ2-1 and V is TRBV5-1, with 8 bases lining up with TRBD1. Germline V gene data show CDR1 as SGHRS and CDR2 as YFSETQ. J was trimmed by 5 bases and V by 4 bases; bases with no gene match: 5. The CDR3 totals 14 residues. The DNA of the CDR3 is TGCGCCAGCAGCCAACAGGGGGAGGACAATGAGCAGTTCTTC. Encoded protein: CASSQQGEDNEQFF.

The CDR3 DNA reads as TGTGCCAGCAGCTTGGTGTTGGCGGGCGAGCAGTTCTTC. Residues: CASSLVLAGEQFF. The J gene is TRBJ2-1, the V gene TRBV5-4, with a possible D match to TRBD2 (5 bases). Germline CDR1 is SGHNT and CDR2 is YYREEE (reference sequence). CDR3 length: 13 amino acids. V was cut by 0 bases and J by 10 bases, with 11 bases left in between.

This rearrangement joins TRBV14 to TRBJ1-2, with D perhaps TRBD1 (5 bases). The CDR3 is made up of 15 amino acids. Trimming took 1 base from V and 7 from J, leaving 16 bases between them. Germline V gene sequence: CDR1 SGHDN, CDR2 FVKESK. The CDR3 DNA is TGTGCCAGCAGCCAAGTAGCGGGGACGATCAGTGGCTACACCTTC. This encodes CASSQVAGTISGYTF.

The rearrangement links TRBV4-1 to TRBJ1-5, with 10 bases fitting TRBD1. The CDR3 consists of 16 residues. The V segment lost 0 bases and the J segment 6 bases; nucleotides outside the gene matches: 5. CDR1 and CDR2 (germline): MGHRA, YSYEKL. Here the CDR3 DNA reads TGCGCCAGCAGCCAAGAGACAGGGGGCATGGGTCAGCCCCAGCATTTT. Protein sequence: CASSQETGGMGQPQHF.

The V and J genes are TRBV28 and TRBJ2-7; no firm D call. Germline CDR1 is MDHEN and CDR2 is SYDVKM. V dropped 6 bases and J dropped 1 base, with 7 bases sitting between them. CDR3 size: 12 residues. CDR3 in amino acids: CASSPGSYEQYF. CDR3 in DNA: TGTGCCAGCAGCCCCGGGTCCTACGAGCAGTACTTC.

The chain couples TRBV19 to TRBJ2-1; no clear D gene. The CDR3 has 16 residues. Trimming removed 3 bases from V and 5 bases from J, with 17 bases in between. From germline, CDR1 is LNHDA and CDR2 SQIVND (reference sequence). CDR3 sequence (DNA): TGTGCCAGTAGTATTGTCTCGGAGATACCCGACAATGAGCAGTTCTTC. Protein sequence: CASSIVSEIPDNEQFF.

The rearrangement links TRBV10-3 to TRBJ2-3; 8 bases agree with TRBD1. Germline CDR1 and CDR2: ENHRY and SYGVKD. V lost 11 bases to trimming and J lost 2 bases; unmatched junction nucleotides: 3. The CDR3 totals 12 residues. CDR3 in DNA: TGTGCCGTACAGGGGGACACAGATACGCAGTATTTT. Translation: CAVQGDTDTQYF.

This clone has just one count. The chain carries TRBV7-9 and TRBJ2-3; 7 bases fit TRBD1. CDR3 length: 12 amino acids. Trimming took 6 bases from V and 4 from J; bases not matched to a gene: 1. The germline V gene encodes CDR1 SEHNR and CDR2 FQNEAQ (reference sequence). CDR3 coding DNA: TGTGCCAGCAGTCAGGGGGCAGATACGCAGTATTTT. Translating gives CASSQGADTQYF.

The rearrangement uses TRBV7-2 and TRBJ2-1; D is uncertain. V lost 1 base and J lost 5, with 9 bases in between. The CDR3 loop spans 14 amino acids. Looked up from germline, CDR1 is SGHTA and CDR2 is FQGNSA. CDR3 in DNA: TGTGCCAGCAGCTTAGACGAGATTAACAATGAGCAGTTCTTC. Protein: CASSLDEINNEQFF.

This chain uses TRBV29-1 with TRBJ1-4; unclear D gene. CDR1 is SQVTM and CDR2 is ANQGSEA in the germline V gene. Trimming took off 4 bases at V and 3 bases at J, with 12 bases between the two ends. The CDR3 has 14 residues. CDR3 sequence reads: CSVGSKSSNEKLFF. CDR3 DNA: TGCAGCGTTGGGAGTAAATCCTCTAATGAAAAACTGTTTTTT.

The chain carries TRBV25-1 and TRBJ1-1; TRBD1 matches 8 bases. V trimming: 7 bases; J trimming: 8 bases; junction bases outside the gene matches: 9. Germline CDR1 reads MGHDK; CDR2 reads SYGVNS. The CDR3 is 13 amino acids. CDR3 in amino acids: CASIGQGQTEAFF. The CDR3 region has the DNA TGTGCCAGCATCGGACAGGGACAGACAGAAGCTTTCTTT.

V and J are TRBV15 and TRBJ2-1; D is uncertain. This CDR3 has 13 residues. V was cut by 1 base and J by 6 bases, with 7 bases left in between. Per germline, CDR1 LNHNV and CDR2 YYDKDF (reference sequence). DNA of the CDR3: TGTGCCACCAGCAGAGCAAAGAGCAATGAGCAGTTCTTC. Translated: CATSRAKSNEQFF.

The genes are TRBV15 and TRBJ2-7; TRBD1 aligns across 9 bases. CDR1 is LNHNV, CDR2 YYDKDF, per germline (reference sequence). V lost 4 bases to trimming and J lost 6 bases; unmatched junction nucleotides: 10. The CDR3 has 15 residues. CDR3 nucleotides: TGTGCCACCAGCACCCCGGGACAGGGTCTGCTCGAGCAGTACTTC. Translated: CATSTPGQGLLEQYF.

The chain is built from TRBV19 and TRBJ2-1; 7 bases align to TRBD1. After removal of 5 bases from V and 9 bases from J, the junction contained 4 bases not matched to a gene. The CDR3 spans 12 residues. Germline lookup yields CDR1 LNHDA and CDR2 SQIVND (reference sequence). The CDR3 protein is CASSPRTGEQFF. The CDR3 nucleotides are TGTGCCAGTAGTCCCAGGACAGGTGAGCAGTTCTTC.

J is TRBJ1-5 and V is TRBV28, with TRBD1 matching 7 bases. This CDR3 is 14 amino acids long. Germline lookup yields CDR1 MDHEN and CDR2 SYDVKM. The J segment lost 7 bases and the V segment lost 1 base, leaving 4 bases of the junction unmatched. CDR3 loop: CASSLLAGGQPQHF. CDR3 coding DNA: TGTGCCAGCAGTTTATTGGCAGGGGGACAGCCCCAGCATTTT. The full variable domain, in which reference TRBV28 and TRBJ1-5 provide the parts outside the CDR3, is DVKVTQSSRYLVKRTGEKVFLECVQDMDHENMFWYRQDPGLGLRLIYFSYDVKMKEKGDIPEGYSVSREKKERFSLILESASTNQTSMYLCASSLLAGGQPQHFGDGTRLSIL.

The chain uses TRBV18 and TRBJ1-1; possibly TRBD1 for D (5 bases). Germline V gene sequence: CDR1 KGHSH, CDR2 LQKENI. The CDR3 runs to 13 residues. Between the trimmed V and J ends, which lost 5 bases and 7 bases, there was a span of 14 bases. In DNA, the CDR3 is TGTGCCAGCTCATCCCTCGGACAAAATGAAGCTTTCTTT. Protein sequence: CASSSLGQNEAFF.